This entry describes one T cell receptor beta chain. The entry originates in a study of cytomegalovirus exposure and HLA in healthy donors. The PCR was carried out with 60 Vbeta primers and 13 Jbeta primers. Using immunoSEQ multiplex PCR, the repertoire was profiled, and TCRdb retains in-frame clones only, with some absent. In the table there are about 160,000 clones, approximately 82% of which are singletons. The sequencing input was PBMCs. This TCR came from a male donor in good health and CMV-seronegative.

CDR3 region: CASSILRQALEETQYF. The CDR3 nucleotides are TGTGCCAGCAGCATCCTTCGACAGGCCCTTGAAGAGACCCAGTACTTC. The genes are TRBV7-2 and TRBJ2-5; a possible D gene is TRBD1 (6 bases). The CDR3 is 16 residues long. Germline V gives CDR1 SGHTA, CDR2 FQGNSA. Trimming removed 5 bases from V and 3 bases from J, with 19 bases in between.